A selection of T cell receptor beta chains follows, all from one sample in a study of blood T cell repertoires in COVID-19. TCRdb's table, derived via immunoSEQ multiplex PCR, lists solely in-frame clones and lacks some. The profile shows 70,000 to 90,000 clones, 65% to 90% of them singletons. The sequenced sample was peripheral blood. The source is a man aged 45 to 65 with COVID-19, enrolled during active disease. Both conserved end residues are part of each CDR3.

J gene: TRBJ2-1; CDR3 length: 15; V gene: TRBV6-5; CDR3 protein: CASSYDGRAGRQQFF
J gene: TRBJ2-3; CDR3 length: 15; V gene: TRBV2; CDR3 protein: CASSKLAGRTDTQYF
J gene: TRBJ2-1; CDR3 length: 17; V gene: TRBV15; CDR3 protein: CATSRVEGGQGRHEQFF
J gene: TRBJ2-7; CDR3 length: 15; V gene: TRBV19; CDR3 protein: CASSKTGWGTYEQYF
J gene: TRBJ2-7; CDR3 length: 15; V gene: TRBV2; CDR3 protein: CASNPLWDRRVPGDF
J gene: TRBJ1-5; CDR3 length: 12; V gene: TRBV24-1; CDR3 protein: CATSDSIQPQHF
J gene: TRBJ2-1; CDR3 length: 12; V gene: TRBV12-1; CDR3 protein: CASSLLRGGQFF
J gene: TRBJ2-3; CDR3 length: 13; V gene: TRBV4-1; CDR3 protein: CASSFPGTDTQYF
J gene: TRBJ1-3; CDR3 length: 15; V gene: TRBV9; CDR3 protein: CASSVADNSGNTIYF
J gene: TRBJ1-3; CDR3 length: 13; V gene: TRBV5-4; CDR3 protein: CASSLERTSAIYF
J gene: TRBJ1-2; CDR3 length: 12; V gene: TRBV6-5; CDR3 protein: CASIGQGYGYTF
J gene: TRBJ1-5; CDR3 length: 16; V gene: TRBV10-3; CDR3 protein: CAISGEQGKGNQPQHF
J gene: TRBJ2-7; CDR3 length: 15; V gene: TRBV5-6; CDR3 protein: CASSLEAGVLPEQYF
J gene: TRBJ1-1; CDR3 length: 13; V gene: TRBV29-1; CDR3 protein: CSVENREGTEAFF
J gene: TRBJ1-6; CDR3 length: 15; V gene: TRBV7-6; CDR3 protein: CASSSATGHYSPLHF
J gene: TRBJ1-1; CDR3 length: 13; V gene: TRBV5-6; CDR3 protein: CASSLQVSTEAFF
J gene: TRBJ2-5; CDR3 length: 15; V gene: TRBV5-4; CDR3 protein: CASSLQGGTQETQYF
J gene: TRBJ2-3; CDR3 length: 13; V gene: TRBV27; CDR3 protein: CASSSGSLYTQYF
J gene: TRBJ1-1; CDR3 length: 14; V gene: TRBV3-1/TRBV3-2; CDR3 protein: CASSQIAGNTEAFF
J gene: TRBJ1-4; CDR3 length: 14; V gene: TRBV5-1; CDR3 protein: CASSLGPQNEKLFF
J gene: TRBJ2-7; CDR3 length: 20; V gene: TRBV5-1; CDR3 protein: CASSTSDHASGQLSFYEQYF
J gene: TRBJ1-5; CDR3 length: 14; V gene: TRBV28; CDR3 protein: CASSLLQNNQPQHF
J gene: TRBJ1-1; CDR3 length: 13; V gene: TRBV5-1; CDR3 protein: CASSRQGNTEAFF
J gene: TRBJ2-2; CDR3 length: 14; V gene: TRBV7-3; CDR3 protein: CASSGRANTGELFF
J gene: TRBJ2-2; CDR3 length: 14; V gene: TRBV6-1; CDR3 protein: CASSRQGGGGELFF
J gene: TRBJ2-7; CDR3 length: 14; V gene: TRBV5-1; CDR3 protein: CASSGPGQTYEQYF
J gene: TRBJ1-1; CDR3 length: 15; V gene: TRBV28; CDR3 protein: CASSGWGRGGTEAFF
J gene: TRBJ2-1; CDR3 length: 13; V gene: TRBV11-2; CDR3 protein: CASSLESGAEQFF
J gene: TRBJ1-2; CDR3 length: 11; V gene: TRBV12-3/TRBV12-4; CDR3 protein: CASSSGYGYTF
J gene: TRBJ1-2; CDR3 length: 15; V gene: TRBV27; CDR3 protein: CASRISGTASRGYTF
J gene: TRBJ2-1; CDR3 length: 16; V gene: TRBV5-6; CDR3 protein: CASSSRTSGSYNEQFF
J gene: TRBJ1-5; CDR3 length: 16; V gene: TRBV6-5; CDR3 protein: CASSYSRQGAGQPQHF
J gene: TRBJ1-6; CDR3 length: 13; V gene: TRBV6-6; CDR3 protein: CASSHRHDSPLHF
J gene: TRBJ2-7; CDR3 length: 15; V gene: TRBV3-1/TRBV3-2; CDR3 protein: CASSQGLAGGYEQYF
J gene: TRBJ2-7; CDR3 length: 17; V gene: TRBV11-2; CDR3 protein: CASSLAGTSGTYYEQYF
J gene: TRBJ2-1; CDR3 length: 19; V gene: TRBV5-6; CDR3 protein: CASSLGVAGVPLVTSEQFF
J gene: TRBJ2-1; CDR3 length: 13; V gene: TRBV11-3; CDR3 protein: CASSLSWTGEQFF
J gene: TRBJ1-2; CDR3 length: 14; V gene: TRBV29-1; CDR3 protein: CSVRARTANYGYTF
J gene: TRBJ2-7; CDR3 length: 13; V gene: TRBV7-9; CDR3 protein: CASSSSGRNEQYF
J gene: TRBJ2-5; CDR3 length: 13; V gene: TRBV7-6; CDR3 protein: CASSLGRGETQYF
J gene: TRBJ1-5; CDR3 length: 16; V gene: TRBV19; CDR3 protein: CASSTLTGTPFQPQHF
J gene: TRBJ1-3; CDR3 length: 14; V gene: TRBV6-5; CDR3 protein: CASSPGGSGNTIYF
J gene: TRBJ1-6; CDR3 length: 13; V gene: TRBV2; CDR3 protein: CASSGTGGSPLHF
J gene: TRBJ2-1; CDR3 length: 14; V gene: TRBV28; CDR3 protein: CASRRLAGVSEQFF
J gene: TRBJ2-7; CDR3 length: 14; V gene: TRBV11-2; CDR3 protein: CASSGRRITYEQYF
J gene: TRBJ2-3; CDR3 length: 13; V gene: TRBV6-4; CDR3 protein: CASSDKGSDTQYF
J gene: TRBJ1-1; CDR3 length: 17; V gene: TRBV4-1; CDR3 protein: CASSPLTGRIVGTEAFF
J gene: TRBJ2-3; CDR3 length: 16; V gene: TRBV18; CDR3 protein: CASSPFGGTSTDTQYF
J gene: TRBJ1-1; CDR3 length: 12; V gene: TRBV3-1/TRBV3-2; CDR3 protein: CASSPGVAEAFF
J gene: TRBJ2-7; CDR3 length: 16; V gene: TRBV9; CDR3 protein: CASSVGVAGPSYEQYF
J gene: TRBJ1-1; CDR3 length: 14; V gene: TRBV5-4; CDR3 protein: CASSLGAVNTEAFF
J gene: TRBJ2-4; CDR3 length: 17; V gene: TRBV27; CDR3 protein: CASSVAQGPVAKNIQYF
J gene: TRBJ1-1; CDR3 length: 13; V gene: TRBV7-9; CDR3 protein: CASSSNDYTEAFF
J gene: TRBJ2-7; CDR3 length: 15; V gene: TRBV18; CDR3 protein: CASSPWDSSLNEQYF
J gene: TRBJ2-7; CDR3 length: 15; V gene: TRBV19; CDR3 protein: CASSITAESSYEQYF
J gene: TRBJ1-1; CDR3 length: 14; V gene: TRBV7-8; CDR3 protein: CASSLLTVNTEAFF
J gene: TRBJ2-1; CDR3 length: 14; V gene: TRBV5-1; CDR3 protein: CASSLREGRDEQFF
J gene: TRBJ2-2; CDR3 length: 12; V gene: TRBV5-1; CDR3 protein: CASSPDTGELFF
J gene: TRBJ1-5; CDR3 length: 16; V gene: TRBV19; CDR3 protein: CASSIVLPDSNQPQHF